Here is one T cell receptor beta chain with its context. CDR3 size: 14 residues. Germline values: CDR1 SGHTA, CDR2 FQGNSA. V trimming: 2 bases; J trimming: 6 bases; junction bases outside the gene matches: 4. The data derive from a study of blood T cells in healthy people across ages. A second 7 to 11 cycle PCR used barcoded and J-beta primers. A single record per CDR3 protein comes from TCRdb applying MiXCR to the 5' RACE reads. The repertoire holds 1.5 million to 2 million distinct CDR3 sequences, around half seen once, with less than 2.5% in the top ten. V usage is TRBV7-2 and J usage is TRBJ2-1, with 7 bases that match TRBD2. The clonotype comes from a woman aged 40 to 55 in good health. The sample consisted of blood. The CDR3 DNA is TGTGCCAGCAGCTTACGGCGGGAGCTCAATGAGCAGTTCTTC. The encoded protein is CASSLRRELNEQFF.